Below are 3 T cell receptor beta chains sequenced from a single sample in a study of blood T cell repertoires in COVID-19. The repertoire was sequenced with immunoSEQ multiplex PCR; TCRdb's copy has only in-frame clones and lacks some. The sample includes 30,000 to 40,000 clones, 85% seen only once; the top ten take roughly 15%. Sequenced material: peripheral blood. The source of these receptors is a human donor with acute or convalescent COVID-19. The donor label of this sample is uncertain.

V gene TRBV7-3 combines with J gene TRBJ1-2, with D hard to call. Germline V gene data show CDR1 as SGHTA and CDR2 as FQGTGA. V was pared by 0 bases and J by 8 bases, with 19 bases between. The CDR3 spans 16 residues. The CDR3 loop reads CASSLTGGPVMGGYTF. CDR3 DNA sequence: TGTGCCAGCAGCTTAACTGGTGGTCCAGTAATGGGCGGCTACACCTTC.

The chain employs TRBV9 and TRBJ1-2; the D is unclear. This CDR3 is built from 11 residues. The germline gives CDR1 SGDLS, CDR2 YYNGEE. Between the trimmed V and J ends, which lost 6 bases and 1 base, there was a span of 4 bases. CDR3 amino acids: CASNSNYGYTF. The DNA for the CDR3 is TGTGCCAGCAATAGTAACTATGGCTACACCTTC.

The chain has TRBV5-1 and TRBJ2-3; possible D gene TRBD2, 6 bases. Trimming took 4 bases from V and 1 from J, leaving 19 bases between them. Germline V gene data show CDR1 as SGHRS and CDR2 as YFSETQ. CDR3 length: 17 amino acids. The CDR3 spells CASSPKSSGVGTDTQYF. Written as DNA, the CDR3 is TGCGCCAGCAGCCCTAAGAGCTCGGGGGTTGGCACAGATACGCAGTATTTT.